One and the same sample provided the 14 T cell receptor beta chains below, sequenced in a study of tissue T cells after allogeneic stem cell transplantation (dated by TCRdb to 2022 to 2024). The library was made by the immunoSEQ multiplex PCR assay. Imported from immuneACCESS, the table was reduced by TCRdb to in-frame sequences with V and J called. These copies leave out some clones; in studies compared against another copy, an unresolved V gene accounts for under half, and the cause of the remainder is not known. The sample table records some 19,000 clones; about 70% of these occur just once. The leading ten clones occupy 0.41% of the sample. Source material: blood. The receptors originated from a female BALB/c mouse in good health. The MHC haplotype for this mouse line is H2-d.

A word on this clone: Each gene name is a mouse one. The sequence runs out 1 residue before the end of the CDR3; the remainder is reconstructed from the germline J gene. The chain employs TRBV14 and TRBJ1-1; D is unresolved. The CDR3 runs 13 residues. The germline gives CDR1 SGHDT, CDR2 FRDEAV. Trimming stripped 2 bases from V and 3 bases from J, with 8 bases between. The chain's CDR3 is CASSLRADTEVFF. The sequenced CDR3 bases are TGTGCCAGCAGTTTACGGGCAGACACAGAAGTCTTC.

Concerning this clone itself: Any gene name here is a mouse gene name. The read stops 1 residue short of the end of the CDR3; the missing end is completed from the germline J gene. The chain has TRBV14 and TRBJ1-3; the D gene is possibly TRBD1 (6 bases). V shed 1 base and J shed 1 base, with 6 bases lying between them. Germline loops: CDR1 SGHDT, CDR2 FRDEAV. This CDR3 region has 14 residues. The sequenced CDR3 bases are TGTGCCAGCAGTTTCGGGACATCTGGAAATACGCTCTAT. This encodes CASSFGTSGNTLY. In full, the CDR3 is CASSFGTSGNTLYF.

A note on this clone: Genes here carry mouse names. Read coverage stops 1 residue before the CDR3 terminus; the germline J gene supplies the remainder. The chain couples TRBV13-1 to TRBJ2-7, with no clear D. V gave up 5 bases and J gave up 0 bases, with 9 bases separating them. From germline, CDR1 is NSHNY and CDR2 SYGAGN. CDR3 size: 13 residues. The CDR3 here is CASRSPGSYEQYF. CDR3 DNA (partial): TGTGCCAGCAGGTCCCCCGGCTCCTATGAACAGTAC.

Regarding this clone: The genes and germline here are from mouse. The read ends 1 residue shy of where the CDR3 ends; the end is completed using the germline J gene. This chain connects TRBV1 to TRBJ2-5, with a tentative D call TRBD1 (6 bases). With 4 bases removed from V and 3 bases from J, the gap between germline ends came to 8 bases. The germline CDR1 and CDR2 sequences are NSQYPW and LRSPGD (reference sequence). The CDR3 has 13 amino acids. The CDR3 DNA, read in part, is TGCACCTGCAGTGGGGACAAACAAGACACCCAGTAC. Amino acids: CTCSGDKQDTQY. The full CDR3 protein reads CTCSGDKQDTQYF. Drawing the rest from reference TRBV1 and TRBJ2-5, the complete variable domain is VTLLEQNPRWRLVPRGQAVNLRCILKNSQYPWMSWYQQDLQKQLQWLFTLRSPGDKEVKSLPGADYLATRVTDTELRLQVANMSQGRTLYCTCSGDKQDTQYFGPGTRLLVL.

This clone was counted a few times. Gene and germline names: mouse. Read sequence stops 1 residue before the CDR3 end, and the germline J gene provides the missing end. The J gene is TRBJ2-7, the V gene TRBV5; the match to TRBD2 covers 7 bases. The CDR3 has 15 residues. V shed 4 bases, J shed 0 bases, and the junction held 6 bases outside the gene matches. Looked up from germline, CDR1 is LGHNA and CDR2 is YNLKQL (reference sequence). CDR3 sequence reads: CASSLDWESSYEQYF. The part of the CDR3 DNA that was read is TGTGCCAGCAGCCTCGACTGGGAAAGCTCCTATGAACAGTAC.

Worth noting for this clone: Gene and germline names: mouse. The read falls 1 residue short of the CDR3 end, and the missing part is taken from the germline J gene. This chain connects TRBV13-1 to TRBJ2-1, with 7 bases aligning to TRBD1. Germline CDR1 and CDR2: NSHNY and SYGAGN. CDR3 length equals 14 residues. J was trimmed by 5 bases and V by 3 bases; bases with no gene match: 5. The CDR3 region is CASSGGQFHAEQFF. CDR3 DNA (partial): TGTGCCAGCAGTGGGGGACAGTTCCATGCTGAGCAGTTC.

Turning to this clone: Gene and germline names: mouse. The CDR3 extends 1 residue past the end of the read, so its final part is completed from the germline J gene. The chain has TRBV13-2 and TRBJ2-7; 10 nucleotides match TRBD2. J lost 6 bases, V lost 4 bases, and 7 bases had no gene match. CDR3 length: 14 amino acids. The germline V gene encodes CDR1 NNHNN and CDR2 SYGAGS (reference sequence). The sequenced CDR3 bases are TGTGCCAGCGGTCCCCCTGGGGGGGCATTTGAACAGTAC. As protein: CASGPPGGAFEQY. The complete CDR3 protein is CASGPPGGAFEQYF.

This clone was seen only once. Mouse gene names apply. CDR3 residues: CASGDAYTGQLYF. The covered CDR3 bases are TGTGCCAGCGGTGATGCGTACACCGGGCAGCTCTAC. V and J are TRBV13-2 and TRBJ2-2; D is unresolved. The CDR3 end falls 1 residue outside the read, so it is completed with the germline J gene. With 0 bases removed from V and 3 bases from J, the gap between germline ends came to 3 bases. CDR1 and CDR2 (germline): NNHNN, SYGAGS (reference sequence). This CDR3 is 13 amino acids long.

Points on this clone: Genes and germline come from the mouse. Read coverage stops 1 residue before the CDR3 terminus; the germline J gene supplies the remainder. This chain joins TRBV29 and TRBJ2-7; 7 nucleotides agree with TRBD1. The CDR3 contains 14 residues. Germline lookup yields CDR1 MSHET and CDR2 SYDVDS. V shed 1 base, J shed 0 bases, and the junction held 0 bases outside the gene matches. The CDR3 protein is CASSLWDSSYEQYF. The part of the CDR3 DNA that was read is TGTGCTAGCAGTTTATGGGACAGCTCCTATGAACAGTAC.

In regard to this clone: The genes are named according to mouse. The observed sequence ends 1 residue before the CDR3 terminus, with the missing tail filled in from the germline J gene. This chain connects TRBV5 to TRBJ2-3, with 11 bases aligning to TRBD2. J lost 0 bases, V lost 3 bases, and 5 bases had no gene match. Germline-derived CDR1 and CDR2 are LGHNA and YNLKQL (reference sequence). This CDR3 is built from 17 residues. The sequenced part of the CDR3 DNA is TGTGCCAGCAGCCACCCACTGGGGGGGCCTAGTGCAGAAACGCTGTAT. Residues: CASSHPLGGPSAETLY. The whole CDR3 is CASSHPLGGPSAETLYF.

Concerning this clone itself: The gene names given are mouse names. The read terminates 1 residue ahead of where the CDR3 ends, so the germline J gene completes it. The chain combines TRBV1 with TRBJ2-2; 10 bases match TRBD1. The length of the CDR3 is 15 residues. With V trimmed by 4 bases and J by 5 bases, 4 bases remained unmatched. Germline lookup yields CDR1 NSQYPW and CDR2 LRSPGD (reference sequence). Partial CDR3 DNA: TGCACCTGCAGTGTTGACAGGGGGCGGACCGGGCAGCTCTAC. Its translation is CTCSVDRGRTGQLY. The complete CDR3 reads CTCSVDRGRTGQLYF.

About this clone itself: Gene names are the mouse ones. CDR3 residues: CASSQDYGGGSAETLYF. CDR3 DNA, as far as it was read: TGTGCCAGCAGCCAAGATTATGGGGGGGGTAGTGCAGAAACGCTGTAT. The chain couples TRBV5 to TRBJ2-3; 8 positions match TRBD2. The read terminates 1 residue before the CDR3 end, so the remaining end is supplied by the germline J gene. Looked up from germline, CDR1 is LGHNA and CDR2 is YNLKQL (reference sequence). The ends lost 0 bases at V and 0 bases at J; junction bases unmatched: 5. The length of the CDR3 is 17 residues.

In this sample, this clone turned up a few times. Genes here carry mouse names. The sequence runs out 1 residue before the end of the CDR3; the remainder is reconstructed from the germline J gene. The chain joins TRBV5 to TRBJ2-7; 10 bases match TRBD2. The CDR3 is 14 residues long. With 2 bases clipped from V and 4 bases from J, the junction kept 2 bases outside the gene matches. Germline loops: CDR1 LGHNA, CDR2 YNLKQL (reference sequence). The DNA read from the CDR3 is TGTGCCAGCAGCCAAAGACTGGGGGGATATGAACAGTAC. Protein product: CASSQRLGGYEQY. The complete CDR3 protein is CASSQRLGGYEQYF.

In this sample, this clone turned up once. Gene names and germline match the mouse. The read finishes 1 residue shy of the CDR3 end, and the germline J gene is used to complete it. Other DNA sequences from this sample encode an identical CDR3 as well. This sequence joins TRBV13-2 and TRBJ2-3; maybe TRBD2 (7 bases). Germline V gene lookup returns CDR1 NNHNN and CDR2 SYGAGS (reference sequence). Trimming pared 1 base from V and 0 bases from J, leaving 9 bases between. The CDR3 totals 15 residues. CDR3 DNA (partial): TGTGCCAGCGGTGATTGGGGGGCGAGTGCAGAAACGCTGTAT. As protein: CASGDWGASAETLY. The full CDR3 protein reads CASGDWGASAETLYF.